Detailed here is one T cell receptor beta chain. The target antigen is unknown. Profiled with immunoSEQ multiplex PCR; TCRdb holds only in-frame clones, not every one. The table records fewer than 180,000 clones, 94% of them present only once. Trimming pared 7 bases from V and 5 bases from J, leaving 22 bases between. Germline CDR1 and CDR2: SGHVS and FQNEAQ. This CDR3 comprises 16 residues. The sample is drawn from a study of T cell responses to AZD1222 COVID-19 vaccine. Whole-study findings and limits: The donor cohort was predominantly white British with a female majority, and clonal diversity may have been underestimated. After the peak T cell response, and only then, were repertoires sampled. CD4 TCRs associated with vaccination spanned spike, dominating at 160-218 and 743-854. Spike-specific TCRs gained breadth and depth after people received two AZD1222 doses.

The chain has TRBV7-8 and TRBJ2-3, with D tentatively TRBD1 or TRBD2 (5 bases each). This receptor was taken from an adult in good health. The material was peripheral blood, obtained on day 0 of AZD1222 vaccination. CDR3 amino acids: CASIRGAKVTGDTQYF. CDR3 DNA sequence: TGTGCCAGCATACGAGGGGCTAAAGTGACTGGAGATACGCAGTATTTT.